This note documents a single TCR beta chain sequence. This sample was included in a study of blood T cell repertoires in COVID-19. Study-wide background: COVID-19 samples, acute and convalescent, were from the United States, Italy and Spain.

Authors' analysis steps: Amplification with reference gene primers provided the estimates of nucleated cell counts. Here immunoSEQ multiplex PCR was the method, and the copy in TCRdb shows in-frame clones only, minus some. V and J calls and clone size are those listed in that table; D and trimming were worked out from the DNA. The sample carries about 160,000 clones, approximately 85% recorded once. Germline V gene data show CDR1 as MGHRA and CDR2 as YSYEKL. The CDR3 length is 15 residues. J was trimmed by 6 bases and V by 6 bases; bases with no gene match: 11. The TCR sequence derives from a man aged 80 or over with COVID-19, enrolled during active disease. The V gene is TRBV4-1, the J gene TRBJ1-5; 7 bases are a match to TRBD1. Sequencing used peripheral blood. CDR3 amino acids: CASSLSEGAGQPQHF. The DNA of the CDR3 is TGCGCCAGCAGTCTTAGCGAGGGGGCAGGTCAGCCCCAGCATTTT.